This TCR beta chain was identified during a study of cytomegalovirus exposure and HLA in healthy donors. Whole-study results and caveats: When analyzed later, a missense DCLRE1C variant was found to be linked to TCR beta V- and J-gene trimming. Immune exposure data for these donors was limited to CMV serostatus.

The CDR3 extends over 15 amino acids. The junction had 4 bases not matched to a gene; V was cut back by 6 bases and J by 3 bases. Germline V gene data show CDR1 as PRHDT and CDR2 as FYEKMQ (reference sequence). Primers for the PCR totalled 60 Vbeta and 13 Jbeta. Generated by immunoSEQ multiplex PCR, the TCRdb table keeps only in-frame clones and is missing some. The sample shows 210,000 or so clones, approximately 88% of them seen only once. Concerning this clone: Its antigen remains unknown. Additional DNA sequences in this sample encode the identical CDR3.

The sequenced material came from PBMCs. The chain uses TRBV13 and TRBJ2-7, with TRBD2 matching over 14 bases. This clonotype was sampled from a boy younger than 10 in good health and CMV-seronegative. The CDR3 region has the DNA TGTGCCAGCAGTGTCGGGACTAGCGGGGGCTACGAGCAGTACTTC. It specifies CASSVGTSGGYEQYF. Full variable domain (rest looked up from reference TRBV13 and TRBJ2-7): AAGVIQSPRHLIKEKRETATLKCYPIPRHDTVYWYQQGPGQDPQFLISFYEKMQSDKGSIPDRFSAQQFSDYHSELNMSSLELGDSALYFCASSVGTSGGYEQYFGPGTRLTVT.